Listed below are T cell receptor beta chains from one sample, sequenced in a study of spatial heterogeneity in lung cancer. TCRdb independently ran MiXCR on the 5' RACE reads; one entry per CDR3 protein. Seen here are 100,000 or so distinct CDR3 sequences, around 4.8% observed once, and the top ten hold approximately 22%. The sample consisted of lung tumor tissue, taken at surgery. These receptors were taken from a male donor with early-stage non-small cell lung cancer. Both conserved end residues are part of each CDR3. Fields, in order: CDR3 protein, CDR3 DNA, J gene, D gene, clone size, V gene. D genes are given only for firm matches. Size is omitted from some rows. Given values are once, few, many or a class for expanded clones.

cdr3_aa: CASSAEDSPYNEQFF
cdr3_nt: TGTGCCAGCAGTGCAGAAGATAGCCCCTACAATGAGCAGTTCTTC
j_call: TRBJ2-1
d_call: -
clone_size: many
v_call: TRBV6-1

cdr3_aa: CASSPRHEQFF
cdr3_nt: TGTGCCAGCAGCCCGCGTCATGAGCAGTTCTTC
j_call: TRBJ2-1
d_call: -
clone_size: -
v_call: TRBV11-2

cdr3_aa: CSVELTEAFF
cdr3_nt: TGCAGCGTTGAATTGACTGAAGCTTTCTTT
j_call: TRBJ1-1
d_call: -
clone_size: many
v_call: TRBV29-1

cdr3_aa: CASSPSGLADSNEQFF
cdr3_nt: TGTGCCAGCTCACCATCGGGACTAGCGGACTCCAATGAGCAGTTCTTC
j_call: TRBJ2-1
d_call: TRBD2
clone_size: many
v_call: TRBV18

cdr3_aa: CASSASGRDRTGNTIYF
cdr3_nt: TGTGCCAGCAGTGCGTCAGGGAGGGATCGGACCGGAAACACCATATATTTT
j_call: TRBJ1-3
d_call: -
clone_size: many
v_call: TRBV27

cdr3_aa: CSARTGGETQYF
cdr3_nt: TGCAGTGCTAGGACGGGAGGAGAGACCCAGTACTTC
j_call: TRBJ2-5
d_call: TRBD2
clone_size: many
v_call: TRBV20-1

cdr3_aa: CASSYAVANEQFF
cdr3_nt: TGTGCCAGCAGTTACGCAGTGGCGAATGAGCAGTTCTTC
j_call: TRBJ2-1
d_call: -
clone_size: many
v_call: TRBV6-5

cdr3_aa: CASSFQTSGNNEQFF
cdr3_nt: TGTGCCAGCAGTTTCCAGACTAGCGGGAACAATGAGCAGTTCTTC
j_call: TRBJ2-1
d_call: TRBD2
clone_size: -
v_call: TRBV28

cdr3_aa: CASSLVISAYNEQFF
cdr3_nt: TGTGCCAGCAGCTTAGTTATTAGCGCCTACAATGAGCAGTTCTTC
j_call: TRBJ2-1
d_call: -
clone_size: many
v_call: TRBV7-9

cdr3_aa: CASSSTGLRSYEQYF
cdr3_nt: TGCGCCAGCAGCTCAACAGGGTTAAGGTCCTACGAGCAGTACTTC
j_call: TRBJ2-7
d_call: -
clone_size: many
v_call: TRBV5-1

cdr3_aa: CASSSTSGRAKTYNEQFF
cdr3_nt: TGTGCCAGCAGTTCGACTAGCGGGAGGGCCAAAACCTACAATGAGCAGTTCTTC
j_call: TRBJ2-1
d_call: TRBD2
clone_size: many
v_call: TRBV6-6

cdr3_aa: CASTNQGEPGELFF
cdr3_nt: TGTGCCAGCACCAACCAGGGGGAACCCGGGGAGCTGTTTTTT
j_call: TRBJ2-2
d_call: TRBD1
clone_size: -
v_call: TRBV6-6

cdr3_aa: CASRKSTGTGLYNEQFF
cdr3_nt: TGCGCCAGCCGAAAATCTACCGGGACAGGCCTCTACAATGAGCAGTTCTTC
j_call: TRBJ2-1
d_call: TRBD1
clone_size: many
v_call: TRBV5-1

cdr3_aa: CASSLAGGRNYEQYF
cdr3_nt: TGCGCCAGCAGCTTGGCCGGGGGACGGAACTACGAGCAGTACTTC
j_call: TRBJ2-7
d_call: -
clone_size: many
v_call: TRBV5-1

cdr3_aa: CASSQDPRAQNTEAFF
cdr3_nt: TGCGCCAGCAGCCAAGATCCCAGGGCCCAGAACACTGAAGCTTTCTTT
j_call: TRBJ1-1
d_call: -
clone_size: many
v_call: TRBV4-1

cdr3_aa: CASSPQGADTQYF
cdr3_nt: TGTGCCAGCAGCCCACAGGGGGCAGATACGCAGTATTTT
j_call: TRBJ2-3
d_call: TRBD1
clone_size: many
v_call: TRBV7-9

cdr3_aa: CASSLRTGSLHYGYTF
cdr3_nt: TGTGCCAGCAGTTTACGGACAGGAAGCTTGCACTATGGCTACACCTTC
j_call: TRBJ1-2
d_call: TRBD1
clone_size: many
v_call: TRBV28

cdr3_aa: CASSYQPGRNNEQFF
cdr3_nt: TGTGCCAGCAGTTATCAACCGGGACGGAACAATGAGCAGTTCTTC
j_call: TRBJ2-1
d_call: -
clone_size: few
v_call: TRBV6-5

cdr3_aa: CSATLQGAEEKLFF
cdr3_nt: TGCAGTGCCACCCTACAGGGGGCTGAAGAAAAACTGTTTTTT
j_call: TRBJ1-4
d_call: TRBD1
clone_size: many
v_call: TRBV20-1

cdr3_aa: CASSEGLLAGARREQFF
cdr3_nt: TGTGCCAGCAGTGAAGGCTTACTAGCGGGAGCTCGGCGTGAGCAGTTCTTC
j_call: TRBJ2-1
d_call: TRBD2
clone_size: many
v_call: TRBV6-1

cdr3_aa: CASRGRWKGEQYF
cdr3_nt: TGTGCCAGCAGGGGACGGTGGAAAGGAGAGCAGTACTTC
j_call: TRBJ2-7
d_call: -
clone_size: many
v_call: TRBV25-1

cdr3_aa: CSVSPPGGYEQYF
cdr3_nt: TGCAGCGTATCCCCTCCGGGGGGCTACGAGCAGTACTTC
j_call: TRBJ2-7
d_call: TRBD2
clone_size: many
v_call: TRBV29-1

cdr3_aa: CATSRDQVVGTTYEQYF
cdr3_nt: TGTGCCACCAGCAGAGATCAGGTGGTAGGGACCACCTACGAGCAGTACTTC
j_call: TRBJ2-7
d_call: -
clone_size: many
v_call: TRBV15

cdr3_aa: CASSLSSGGRSDTQYF
cdr3_nt: TGCGCCAGCAGCTTGTCCTCGGGAGGCCGGTCGGATACGCAGTATTTT
j_call: TRBJ2-3
d_call: TRBD2
clone_size: many
v_call: TRBV5-1

cdr3_aa: CASGLVQNTGELFF
cdr3_nt: TGTGCTAGTGGTTTGGTCCAAAACACCGGGGAGCTGTTTTTT
j_call: TRBJ2-2
d_call: -
clone_size: few
v_call: TRBV12-5

cdr3_aa: CASSLTGTTQYF
cdr3_nt: TGTGCCAGCAGCCTTACCGGGACTACGCAGTATTTT
j_call: TRBJ2-3
d_call: -
clone_size: -
v_call: TRBV3-1

cdr3_aa: CASSGPGHGDTQYF
cdr3_nt: TGTGCCAGCAGCGGTCCGGGGCATGGAGATACGCAGTATTTT
j_call: TRBJ2-3
d_call: -
clone_size: many
v_call: TRBV11-2

cdr3_aa: CASSLWMGKPYEQYF
cdr3_nt: TGTGCCAGCAGTTTATGGATGGGGAAGCCCTACGAGCAGTACTTC
j_call: TRBJ2-7
d_call: -
clone_size: many
v_call: TRBV28

cdr3_aa: CSATSATFPYNEQFF
cdr3_nt: TGCAGTGCCACTAGCGCTACCTTCCCCTACAATGAGCAGTTCTTC
j_call: TRBJ2-1
d_call: TRBD2
clone_size: many
v_call: TRBV20-1